Below, 31 T cell receptor beta chains from the same sample are listed, as sequenced in a study of spatial heterogeneity in lung cancer. The time point denotes: sample taken at primary tumor resection. Researchers sequenced whole RNA taken from tumor, nontumor lung or frozen PBMC without sorting. TCRdb re-analysed the 5' RACE reads in MiXCR, keeping a single row per CDR3 protein. The repertoire consists of roughly 100,000 distinct CDR3 sequences, with roughly 8.7% occurring once and the leading ten covering 6.9%. The source was PBMCs, collected at surgery. The receptors here all came from a male donor with early-stage non-small cell lung cancer.

Many counts were recorded for this clonotype. V usage is TRBV15 and J usage is TRBJ1-2; D remains ambiguous. The germline gives CDR1 LNHNV, CDR2 YYDKDF (reference sequence). With 8 bases removed from V and 6 bases from J, the gap between germline ends came to 10 bases. The CDR3 consists of 11 residues. This chain's CDR3 is CATGDRDGYTF. CDR3 nucleotide sequence: TGTGCCACCGGGGATCGGGATGGCTACACCTTC.

The V gene is TRBV2, the J gene TRBJ2-7; D remains unclear. The V gene's germline CDR1 is SNHLY and CDR2 FYNNEI. Trimming left V 7 bases short and J 5 bases short, with 15 bases between. The CDR3 loop spans 13 amino acids. DNA for the CDR3: TGTGCCAGCATTCGCGACCCTCTCGACGAGCAGTACTTC. Protein: CASIRDPLDEQYF.

The J gene is TRBJ1-1, the V gene TRBV5-5; D possibly corresponds to TRBD1 (5 bases). Trimming left V 6 bases short and J 1 base short, with 13 bases between. From germline, CDR1 is SGHKS and CDR2 YYEKEE (reference sequence). CDR3 size: 14 residues. For the CDR3, the DNA is TGTGCCAGCACCTTTCTGGGGACGAACACTGAAGCTTTCTTT. Residues: CASTFLGTNTEAFF.

This clonotype was detected only a few times. The DNA of the CDR3 is TGTGCCAGCAGTTTCGGACAGGGAGTCGTTGGTACGCAGTATTTT. This translates into CASSFGQGVVGTQYF. The chain has TRBV28 and TRBJ2-3, with TRBD1 matching over 8 bases. V lost 3 bases to trimming and J lost 8 bases; unmatched junction nucleotides: 10. The CDR3 is made up of 15 amino acids. Germline lookup yields CDR1 MDHEN and CDR2 SYDVKM.

Only a few counts were recorded for this clonotype. The CDR3 sequence: CASSGIGTGYYEQYF. The CDR3 DNA follows: TGTGCCAGCAGTGGGATCGGGACAGGGTACTACGAGCAGTACTTC. J is TRBJ2-7 and V is TRBV28; the match to TRBD1 covers 9 bases. The CDR3 totals 15 residues. With 5 bases clipped from V and 3 bases from J, the junction kept 8 bases outside the gene matches. Per the germline V gene, CDR1 is MDHEN and CDR2 is SYDVKM.

This clonotype was seen a few times. The rearrangement links TRBV6-5 to TRBJ2-2, with 9 nucleotides matching TRBD2. Germline V lookup: CDR1 MNHEY, CDR2 SVGAGI. V shed 2 bases, J shed 6 bases, and the junction held 10 bases outside the gene matches. There are 17 residues in the CDR3. The CDR3 reads CASSYEKGLAVPGELFF. The DNA for the CDR3 is TGTGCCAGCAGTTACGAAAAGGGACTAGCAGTTCCCGGGGAGCTGTTTTTT.

This clonotype was detected ten times or more. The chain couples TRBV28 to TRBJ2-3, with TRBD1 as a possible D gene (5 bases). V lost 6 bases, J lost 6 bases, and 19 bases lay in between. The CDR3 has 15 amino acids. Germline CDR1 MDHEN, CDR2 SYDVKM. The CDR3 protein is CASSPRVFQTDTQYF. CDR3 nucleotide sequence: TGTGCCAGCAGCCCCAGGGTTTTTCAGACGGATACGCAGTATTTT.

This clonotype has a handful of counts. The chain employs TRBV18 and TRBJ2-1; 13 nucleotides line up with TRBD2. This CDR3 has 17 residues. Germline V gene sequence: CDR1 KGHSH, CDR2 LQKENI. Unmatched junction bases numbered 7, after V lost 1 base and J lost 7 bases. The CDR3: CASSPRSSGLAGNEQFF. The CDR3, as DNA: TGTGCCAGCTCACCACGGAGCTCGGGACTAGCGGGAAATGAGCAGTTCTTC.

This chain links TRBV9 with TRBJ2-1, with unresolved D. The CDR3 runs 14 residues. The ends were cut back, 0 bases at V and 4 bases at J, with 8 bases in the middle. From germline, CDR1 is SGDLS and CDR2 YYNGEE. The CDR3 DNA reads TGTGCCAGCAGCGTAGCGACGTCGTACAATGAGCAGTTCTTC. Amino acid sequence: CASSVATSYNEQFF. Complete variable domain (other parts from reference TRBV9 and TRBJ2-1): DSGVTQTPKHLITATGQRVTLRCSPRSGDLSVYWYQQSLDQGLQFLIQYYNGEERAKGNILERFSAQQFPDLHSELNLSSLELGDSALYFCASSVATSYNEQFFGPGTRLTVL.

This clonotype was seen a handful of times. The rearrangement uses TRBV28 and TRBJ2-2; perhaps TRBD1 as D (6 bases). Germline CDR1 reads MDHEN; CDR2 reads SYDVKM. V was trimmed by 5 bases and J by 4 bases, leaving 11 bases between them. This CDR3 spans 14 amino acids. CDR3 residues: CASSLGTITGELFF. The CDR3, as DNA: TGTGCCAGCAGTCTCGGGACAATCACCGGGGAGCTGTTTTTT.

This clonotype was detected once. The chain employs TRBV6-5 and TRBJ1-1; no clear D gene. This CDR3 contains 16 residues. Germline V gene sequence: CDR1 MNHEY, CDR2 SVGAGI. V was trimmed by 0 bases and J by 5 bases, leaving 16 bases between them. CDR3 sequence reads: CASSYSIHVGRTEAFF. CDR3 in DNA: TGTGCCAGCAGTTACTCGATTCATGTGGGGAGAACTGAAGCTTTCTTT.

This clonotype was found many times. V usage is TRBV7-9 and J usage is TRBJ1-5, with 7 bases that match TRBD1. With V trimmed by 5 bases and J by 4 bases, 5 bases remained unmatched. Germline V CDR1 and CDR2: SEHNR, FQNEAQ (reference sequence). This CDR3 is built from 14 residues. CDR3 nucleotides: TGTGCCAGCAGCACGGGACAGTTGAATCAGCCCCAGCATTTT. Amino acids: CASSTGQLNQPQHF.

This clonotype was observed many times. CDR3 region: CSARRSQETQYF. The CDR3 DNA follows: TGCAGTGCCCGGCGCAGCCAAGAGACCCAGTACTTC. The rearrangement joins TRBV20-1 to TRBJ2-5; D gene uncertain. The germline gives CDR1 DFQATT, CDR2 SNEGSKA (reference sequence). V lost 6 bases and J 1 base, leaving 9 bases between the germline ends. CDR3 size: 12 residues.

J is TRBJ2-3 and V is TRBV7-9; 7 bases fit TRBD2. CDR1 and CDR2 (germline): SEHNR, FQNEAQ (reference sequence). The CDR3 has 14 amino acids. The junction had 12 bases not matched to a gene; V was cut back by 6 bases and J by 9 bases. The CDR3 DNA sequence: TGTGCCAGCAGACTTGTGAGCGGGGACGGCACGCAGTATTTT. Its translation is CASRLVSGDGTQYF.

This clonotype was counted between two and nine times. The genes are TRBV11-2 and TRBJ2-5, with TRBD2 matching over 12 bases. Trimming at V came to 3 bases and at J to 2 bases, leaving 4 bases not matched to a gene. The CDR3 is 16 amino acids. Germline V gene data show CDR1 as SGHAT and CDR2 as FQNNGV. Written as DNA, the CDR3 is TGTGCCAGCAGCTTGGGGACTAGCGGGTCACAAGAGACCCAGTACTTC. It yields the protein CASSLGTSGSQETQYF. Combining the CDR3 with reference TRBV11-2 and TRBJ2-5 gives the whole variable domain EAGVAQSPRYKIIEKRQSVAFWCNPISGHATLYWYQQILGQGPKLLIQFQNNGVVDDSQLPKDRFSAERLKGVDSTLKIQPAKLEDSAVYLCASSLGTSGSQETQYFGPGTRLLVL.

The chain uses TRBV15 and TRBJ2-3; 7 nucleotides match TRBD2. Per germline, CDR1 LNHNV and CDR2 YYDKDF (reference sequence). V shed 6 bases, J shed 5 bases, and the junction held 8 bases outside the gene matches. The CDR3 is 14 amino acids. The CDR3 nucleotides read TGTGCCACCAGAGGGTGGGAGGGCCGAGATACGCAGTATTTT. As protein: CATRGWEGRDTQYF.

This clonotype has ten or more counts. The CDR3 DNA reads as TGCAGTGCTAGAGATCAGGACCGGAGTTGGGAGCAGTACTTC. Translating gives CSARDQDRSWEQYF. The rearrangement uses TRBV20-1 and TRBJ2-7; D is undetermined. The CDR3 sequence is 14 residues long. V shed 0 bases and J shed 7 bases, with 16 bases lying between them. CDR1 DFQATT and CDR2 SNEGSKA come from the germline V gene (reference sequence).

This clonotype was seen repeatedly, ten times or more. The CDR3 DNA follows: TGCGCCAGCAGCCAAGATTCAGCGGGGGGGAGCGATACGCAGTATTTT. Amino acids: CASSQDSAGGSDTQYF. This chain connects TRBV4-3 to TRBJ2-3, with 10 bases lining up with TRBD2. CDR1 is LGHNA and CDR2 is YSLEER in the germline V gene. After removal of 0 bases from V and 6 bases from J, the junction contained 6 bases not matched to a gene. The CDR3 consists of 16 residues.

This chain connects TRBV18 to TRBJ1-2, with unresolved D. V lost 3 bases and J lost 5, with 4 bases in between. CDR3 size: 11 residues. Germline values: CDR1 KGHSH, CDR2 LQKENI. CDR3 residues: CASSPIYGYTF. The CDR3 region has the DNA TGTGCCAGCTCACCGATTTATGGCTACACCTTC.

This clonotype was counted ten times or more. The genes are TRBV29-1 and TRBJ2-3; 14 bases match TRBD2. Germline lookup yields CDR1 SQVTM and CDR2 ANQGSEA. The CDR3 covers 14 residues. With V trimmed by 3 bases and J by 13 bases, 9 bases remained unmatched. As DNA, the CDR3 is TGCAGCGTTGAGTGGACTAGCGGGAGGAGAAGGGAGTATTTT. Protein product: CSVEWTSGRRREYF.

The table lists this clonotype with many counts. The V call is TRBV4-2, the J call TRBJ2-3; the match to TRBD1 covers 8 bases. This CDR3 comprises 15 residues. The V gene end was trimmed by 1 base and the J gene end by 4 bases; junction bases not matched to a gene: 4. Germline loops: CDR1 LGHNA, CDR2 YNFKEQ. CDR3 sequence: CASSQATGAPDTQYF. The CDR3 nucleotides are TGTGCCAGCAGCCAAGCGACAGGGGCACCAGATACGCAGTATTTT.

This clonotype came up a few times. The chain couples TRBV3-1 to TRBJ1-1; TRBD1 matches at 7 bases. CDR1 LGHDT and CDR2 YNNKEL come from the germline V gene (reference sequence). Trimming removed 8 bases from V and 2 bases from J; junction bases left unmatched: 5. CDR3 length equals 13 residues. The CDR3 nucleotides read TGTGCCAGCGAGGACAGGTTTAACACTGAAGCTTTCTTT. Encoded protein: CASEDRFNTEAFF. Based on the CDR3 plus reference TRBV3-1 and TRBJ1-1, the full variable domain is DTAVSQTPKYLVTQMGNDKSIKCEQNLGHDTMYWYKQDSKKFLKIMFSYNNKELIINETVPNRFSPKSPDKAHLNLHINSLELGDSAVYFCASEDRFNTEAFFGQGTRLTVV.

This chain uses TRBV29-1 with TRBJ1-4; D is ambiguous. Trimming stripped 3 bases from V and 7 bases from J, with 12 bases between. The CDR3 runs 13 residues. Germline assignment: CDR1 SQVTM and CDR2 ANQGSEA. The CDR3 loop is CSVEGGTSEKLFF. CDR3 DNA: TGCAGCGTTGAGGGAGGCACAAGTGAAAAACTGTTTTTT.

This clonotype came up many times. The gene calls are TRBV28 and TRBJ2-7; D possibly corresponds to TRBD2 (5 bases). The CDR3 extends over 14 amino acids. Germline values: CDR1 MDHEN, CDR2 SYDVKM. V lost 1 base and J lost 4, with 11 bases in between. This chain's CDR3 is CASSLSAGKYEQYF. Written as DNA, the CDR3 is TGTGCCAGCAGTTTATCGGCCGGGAAATACGAGCAGTACTTC.

The chain has TRBV20-1 and TRBJ2-7, with TRBD2 as a possible D gene (6 bases). Germline loops: CDR1 DFQATT, CDR2 SNEGSKA (reference sequence). This CDR3 has 12 residues. Trimming pared 4 bases from V and 2 bases from J, leaving 9 bases between. This CDR3 is CSAMGGTYEQYF. The CDR3 DNA reads as TGCAGTGCTATGGGCGGGACCTACGAGCAGTACTTC.

J is TRBJ1-6 and V is TRBV5-4, with D perhaps matching TRBD1 (5 bases). This CDR3 region has 17 residues. Trimming shortened V by 4 bases and J by 5 bases, and 19 bases separated the two germline ends. CDR1 SGHNT and CDR2 YYREEE come from the germline V gene (reference sequence). In nucleotides, the CDR3 is TGTGCCAGCAGCGCTGGGACCGGGCGAGGGAATAATTCACCCCTCCACTTT. Its translation: CASSAGTGRGNNSPLHF.

The chain is built from TRBV2 and TRBJ2-3; no clear D. Germline V gene data show CDR1 as SNHLY and CDR2 as FYNNEI. The CDR3 has 11 amino acids. Trimming left V 6 bases short and J 12 bases short, with 13 bases between. The CDR3 nucleotides are TGTGCCAGCAGCTTCCCTGTACCACAGTATTTT. It is translated as CASSFPVPQYF.

At least ten counts were recorded for this clonotype. This rearrangement joins TRBV12-3 or TRBV12-4 to TRBJ2-3; tentatively, D is TRBD2 (6 bases). Deletions cut 6 bases from V and 3 bases from J, with 22 bases between. The CDR3 length is 17 residues. In DNA, the CDR3 is TGTGCCAGCAGCCCACGGCCGGGAGCAGGGAGGACAGATACGCAGTATTTT. Amino acids: CASSPRPGAGRTDTQYF.

This clonotype was counted many times. The CDR3: CASSVSGTTNEQFF. Here the CDR3 DNA reads TGTGCCAGCAGCGTATCCGGGACTACGAATGAGCAGTTCTTC. The gene calls are TRBV7-9 and TRBJ2-1, with 7 bases identical to TRBD2. The germline CDR1 and CDR2 sequences are SEHNR and FQNEAQ (reference sequence). The CDR3 covers 14 residues. The V segment lost 5 bases and the J segment 7 bases; nucleotides outside the gene matches: 8.

This clonotype came up a few times. The chain couples TRBV5-4 to TRBJ2-5, with 7 bases identical to TRBD1. Per the germline V gene, CDR1 is SGHNT and CDR2 is YYREEE (reference sequence). The CDR3 consists of 13 residues. The V gene end was trimmed by 5 bases and the J gene end by 3 bases; junction bases not matched to a gene: 4. CDR3 protein: CASSYDREETQYF. CDR3 in DNA: TGTGCCAGCAGTTACGACAGGGAAGAGACCCAGTACTTC.

The chain has TRBV20-1 and TRBJ2-7; 7 nucleotides line up with TRBD2. Unmatched junction bases numbered 11, after V lost 1 base and J lost 5 bases. The CDR3 length is 15 residues. CDR1 and CDR2 from the germline V gene are DFQATT and SNEGSKA (reference sequence). The CDR3 loop is CSARGLARDPNEQYF. CDR3 DNA: TGCAGTGCTAGAGGACTAGCCCGGGACCCCAACGAGCAGTACTTC.